This TCR beta chain was documented in a study of blood T cells in healthy people across ages. Study-level information: With template switching, about one barcoded beta molecule was captured per two T cells.

For the second PCR, which ran for roughly 6 to 12 cycles, a sample-barcoded 5' primer and a J-beta primer mix were used. TCRdb analysed the 5' RACE reads with MiXCR anew, one entry per CDR3 protein. The table records under 800,000 distinct CDR3 sequences, roughly 45% of them present only once. V was trimmed by 6 bases and J by 7 bases, leaving 15 bases between them. Germline loops: CDR1 MNHEY, CDR2 SVGAGI. This CDR3 spans 13 amino acids. The V gene is TRBV6-5, the J gene TRBJ1-1, with D maybe TRBD1 (6 bases). Specimen: blood. The sequence came from a woman aged 55-75 years in good health. DNA of the CDR3: TGTGCCAGCAGGTACAGGGATGGGGGTGAAGCTTTCTTT. It codes for CASRYRDGGEAFF.